The 29 T cell receptor beta chains below were found in one sample sequenced in a study of early T cells in non-severe SARS-CoV-2 infection. TCRdb reprocessed the 5' RACE reads via MiXCR and lists one record per CDR3 protein. The table records 30,000 to 40,000 distinct CDR3 sequences, about 4.7% of them present only once. Sequencing was carried out using whole blood. These receptors originate from an adult who was a healthcare worker with PCR-confirmed SARS-CoV-2 infection or an uninfected control (not recorded which).

The chain joins TRBV3-1 to TRBJ1-1; D unresolved. The CDR3 is made up of 12 amino acids. The V gene's germline CDR1 is LGHDT and CDR2 YNNKEL (reference sequence). V was clipped by 4 bases and J by 7 bases, with 10 bases between them. The CDR3 reads CASSLRRDEAFF. In DNA form, the CDR3 reads TGTGCCAGCAGCCTCCGACGTGATGAAGCTTTCTTT.

In its sample, this clonotype was seen many times. This chain joins TRBV10-3 and TRBJ1-1; TRBD1 matches at 7 bases. J was trimmed by 3 bases and V by 6 bases; bases with no gene match: 7. CDR3 length: 14 amino acids. Germline loops: CDR1 ENHRY, CDR2 SYGVKD. CDR3 sequence (DNA): TGTGCCATCAGCTTTCAGGGGGGGGACACTGAAGCTTTCTTT. It translates to CAISFQGGDTEAFF.

This clonotype was observed at least ten times. This chain connects TRBV10-3 to TRBJ2-1; 13 nucleotides line up with TRBD2. The germline V gene encodes CDR1 ENHRY and CDR2 SYGVKD. This CDR3 comprises 19 residues. Unmatched junction bases numbered 12, after V lost 4 bases and J lost 3 bases. CDR3 sequence (DNA): TGTGCCATCAGTGCCGTCGGGACTAGCGGGGTCCGGGACTACAATGAGCAGTTCTTC. Its protein product is CAISAVGTSGVRDYNEQFF.

The chain uses TRBV13 and TRBJ2-5; 9 nucleotides agree with TRBD1. V shed 5 bases and J 4 bases; nucleotides not matched to a gene: 8. Germline V gives CDR1 PRHDT, CDR2 FYEKMQ (reference sequence). The CDR3 has 15 residues. The CDR3 sequence is CASSPRQGDTETQYF. The CDR3 bases are TGTGCCAGCAGCCCCCGACAGGGGGACACAGAGACCCAGTACTTC. The full variable domain, with the rest looked up from reference TRBV13 and TRBJ2-5, is AAGVIQSPRHLIKEKRETATLKCYPIPRHDTVYWYQQGPGQDPQFLISFYEKMQSDKGSIPDRFSAQQFSDYHSELNMSSLELGDSALYFCASSPRQGDTETQYFGPGTRLLVL.

The chain links TRBV20-1 to TRBJ1-1, with D unresolved. The CDR3 has 15 residues. The V gene lost 1 base and the J gene lost 3 bases, with 15 bases spanning the gap. The germline V gene encodes CDR1 DFQATT and CDR2 SNEGSKA (reference sequence). As DNA, the CDR3 is TGCAGTGCTAGAGGGGCTAGACCTAGGGACACTGAAGCTTTCTTT. Amino acid sequence: CSARGARPRDTEAFF.

This clonotype came up a few times. The chain uses TRBV14 and TRBJ2-3; D may match TRBD1 or TRBD2 (6 bases each). CDR1 SGHDN and CDR2 FVKESK come from the germline V gene. V was pared by 2 bases and J by 3 bases, with 24 bases between. The CDR3 contains 19 residues. The CDR3 loop is CASSQRIRLGGLITDTQYF. CDR3 sequence (DNA): TGTGCCAGCAGCCAACGCATCCGGCTTGGGGGGCTGATAACAGATACGCAGTATTTT.

This clonotype was found many times. This rearrangement joins TRBV6-1 to TRBJ1-1; the D is unclear. The germline V gene encodes CDR1 MNHNS and CDR2 SASEGT. Trimming cost V 1 base and J 1 base, with 1 base left between them. This CDR3 has 12 amino acids. CDR3 region: CASSEENTEAFF. CDR3 in DNA: TGTGCCAGCAGTGAAGAGAACACTGAAGCTTTCTTT.

This chain joins TRBV4-2 and TRBJ2-5; 9 bases are shared with TRBD2. Unmatched junction bases numbered 8, after V lost 2 bases and J lost 1 base. CDR1 and CDR2 from the germline V gene are LGHNA and YNFKEQ. CDR3 size: 17 residues. The CDR3 region is CASSQSPAGGPQETQYF. CDR3 in DNA: TGTGCCAGCAGCCAATCCCCAGCGGGGGGACCCCAAGAGACCCAGTACTTC.

The chain is built from TRBV11-3 and TRBJ2-1; no firm D call. Per germline, CDR1 SGHNT and CDR2 YENEEA. CDR3 size: 12 residues. Trimming pared 8 bases from V and 7 bases from J, leaving 12 bases between. The CDR3, as DNA: TGTGCCAGCCCCCCACCGAGGAATGAGCAGTTCTTC. Its protein is CASPPPRNEQFF. Full variable domain (missing parts from reference TRBV11-3 and TRBJ2-1): EAGVVQSPRYKIIEKKQPVAFWCNPISGHNTLYWYLQNLGQGPELLIRYENEEAVDDSQLPKDRFSAERLKGVDSTLKIQPAELGDSAVYLCASPPPRNEQFFGPGTRLTVL.

This clonotype was picked up many times. The chain employs TRBV24-1 and TRBJ1-2, with TRBD1 matching 8 bases. Germline V gives CDR1 KGHDR, CDR2 SFDVKD. This CDR3 has 19 residues. The V gene end was trimmed by 6 bases and the J gene end by 1 base; junction bases not matched to a gene: 18. CDR3 coding DNA: TGTGCCACCAGTTGGCAGGGGGCTTCCTGGCCCTCCCTTAACTATGGCTACACCTTC. Residues: CATSWQGASWPSLNYGYTF.

In its sample, this clonotype was seen a few times. The CDR3 loop is CASRVTATNEKLFF. Written as DNA, the CDR3 is TGTGCCAGTAGGGTGACAGCAACTAATGAAAAACTGTTTTTT. This chain connects TRBV19 to TRBJ1-4; a weak D match, TRBD1 (5 bases). Trimming cost V 6 bases and J 0 bases, with 8 bases left between them. The CDR3 runs to 14 residues. The germline gives CDR1 LNHDA, CDR2 SQIVND (reference sequence).

This clonotype was seen repeatedly, ten times or more. The chain carries TRBV7-8 and TRBJ1-6; D remains ambiguous. The V and J ends lost 1 base and 8 bases respectively, with 9 bases between them. Germline loops: CDR1 SGHVS, CDR2 FQNEAQ. The CDR3 loop spans 14 amino acids. The CDR3 region has the DNA TGTGCCAGCAGCTTAGGGGAACCATATTCACCCCTCCACTTT. Translated: CASSLGEPYSPLHF.

The rearrangement uses TRBV19 and TRBJ2-1; D unresolved. V was cut by 9 bases and J by 1 base, with 13 bases left in between. The CDR3 totals 14 residues. The germline V gene encodes CDR1 LNHDA and CDR2 SQIVND (reference sequence). The CDR3 coding sequence is TGTGCCAGCTCTAAGCAAGGGTCCTACAATGAGCAGTTCTTC. Protein product: CASSKQGSYNEQFF.

Ten or more counts support this clonotype. This chain links TRBV11-2 with TRBJ2-7, with D possibly matching TRBD1 (5 bases). Germline CDR1 and CDR2: SGHAT and FQNNGV. CDR3 length: 15 amino acids. V lost 4 bases, J lost 5 bases, and 18 bases lay in between. The CDR3 loop reads CASSSTKGRAHEQYF. Written as DNA, the CDR3 is TGTGCCAGCAGCTCCACGAAGGGCAGGGCCCACGAGCAGTACTTC. Drawing the rest from reference TRBV11-2 and TRBJ2-7, the complete variable domain is EAGVAQSPRYKIIEKRQSVAFWCNPISGHATLYWYQQILGQGPKLLIQFQNNGVVDDSQLPKDRFSAERLKGVDSTLKIQPAKLEDSAVYLCASSSTKGRAHEQYFGPGTRLTVT.

The chain combines TRBV20-1 with TRBJ2-3; 12 nucleotides agree with TRBD1. Germline values: CDR1 DFQATT, CDR2 SNEGSKA (reference sequence). V trimming: 6 bases; J trimming: 4 bases; junction bases outside the gene matches: 11. This CDR3 has 16 amino acids. CDR3 loop: CSAPPRDRGHSDTQYF. CDR3 in DNA: TGCAGTGCGCCCCCCCGGGACAGGGGGCACTCAGATACGCAGTATTTT.

This clonotype has ten or more counts. The chain combines TRBV12-3 or TRBV12-4 with TRBJ2-7; D gene uncertain. This CDR3 has 13 residues. Trimming pared 6 bases from V and 0 bases from J, leaving 9 bases between. The CDR3 nucleotides read TGTGCCAGCAGGGAGACGGTCTCCTACGAGCAGTACTTC. Translation gives CASRETVSYEQYF.

The CDR3 nucleotides read TGTGCCAGCAAGGGGCAGGGGATCACCGGGGAGCTGTTTTTT. Residues: CASKGQGITGELFF. The V gene is TRBV25-1, the J gene TRBJ2-2, with a possible D match to TRBD1 (6 bases). Germline lookup yields CDR1 MGHDK and CDR2 SYGVNS. The CDR3 loop spans 14 amino acids. The V and J ends lost 7 bases and 4 bases respectively, with 13 bases between them.

The chain employs TRBV7-9 and TRBJ2-6; unclear D gene. The CDR3 sequence is 16 residues long. Looked up from germline, CDR1 is SEHNR and CDR2 is FQNEAQ (reference sequence). Deletions cut 9 bases from V and 4 bases from J, with 19 bases between. DNA of the CDR3: TGTGCCAGTACCAGGCTAATATCCGGAGGGGCCAACGTCCTGACTTTC. Residues: CASTRLISGGANVLTF.

The chain employs TRBV11-1 and TRBJ2-1; D uncertain. Trimming took 0 bases from V and 6 from J, leaving 9 bases between them. The CDR3 has 14 amino acids. CDR1 is SGHAT and CDR2 is FQDESV in the germline V gene (reference sequence). The CDR3 loop is CASSLAGLLNEQFF. DNA for the CDR3: TGTGCCAGCAGCTTAGCCGGGCTCCTCAATGAGCAGTTCTTC.

This chain connects TRBV10-1 to TRBJ2-6; D is uncertain. CDR1 and CDR2 from the germline V gene are WNHNN and SYGVQD (reference sequence). The CDR3 consists of 15 residues. V lost 7 bases, J lost 0 bases, and 10 bases lay in between. The CDR3 spells CASIYTDSGANVLTF. CDR3 sequence (DNA): TGCGCCAGCATATACACTGACTCTGGGGCCAACGTCCTGACTTTC.

The V call is TRBV14, the J call TRBJ2-4; D unresolved. The CDR3 has 15 amino acids. V lost 1 base, J lost 4 bases, and 11 bases lay in between. Germline CDR1 reads SGHDN; CDR2 reads FVKESK. The CDR3 region has the DNA TGTGCCAGCAGCCAAGGGCAGGAATGGAAAAACATTCAGTACTTC. Its translation is CASSQGQEWKNIQYF.

This clonotype was seen repeatedly, ten times or more. The V call is TRBV5-1, the J call TRBJ2-3, with D unresolved. Trimming cost V 0 bases and J 5 bases, with 10 bases left between them. The CDR3 consists of 14 residues. Germline V CDR1 and CDR2: SGHRS, YFSETQ. The CDR3 protein is CASSLGAEGDTQYF. CDR3 bases: TGCGCCAGCAGCTTGGGGGCGGAAGGAGATACGCAGTATTTT.

This clonotype was seen ten or more times. V usage is TRBV12-3 or TRBV12-4 and J usage is TRBJ1-1; D unclear. The V and J ends lost 3 bases and 2 bases respectively, with 4 bases between them. The CDR3 spans 12 residues. CDR3 residues: CASSFFNTEAFF. CDR3 DNA: TGTGCCAGCAGTTTTTTCAACACTGAAGCTTTCTTT.

This clonotype was seen at least ten times. At one of its ends the junction is not consistent with the germline gene, which may arise from a read error. V usage is TRBV20-1 and J usage is TRBJ2-6, with D possibly being TRBD1 (5 bases). Germline V CDR1 and CDR2: DFQATT, SNEGSKA (reference sequence). The CDR3 contains 16 residues. The CDR3 DNA follows: TGCAGTGCTAGAGATCGGTGGCACTCTGGGGCCAACGTCCTGATTTTC. It translates to CSARDRWHSGANVLIF.

This clonotype appeared many times. The chain carries TRBV5-1 and TRBJ2-3, with D possibly being TRBD1 (7 bases). Between the trimmed V and J ends, which lost 0 bases and 0 bases, there was a span of 17 bases. The CDR3 contains 18 residues. Germline CDR1 and CDR2: SGHRS and YFSETQ. The DNA for the CDR3 is TGCGCCAGCAGCTTGGTCGGATCCAGGGGGACTAGCACAGATACGCAGTATTTT. Translation: CASSLVGSRGTSTDTQYF.

This clonotype was detected many times. V usage is TRBV9 and J usage is TRBJ1-1; unclear D gene. Germline values: CDR1 SGDLS, CDR2 YYNGEE. This CDR3 region has 15 residues. Trimming took off 4 bases at V and 5 bases at J, with 18 bases between the two ends. DNA for the CDR3: TGTGCCAGCAGCTCCTACAAGCGGGGAAGAACTGAAGCTTTCTTT. This encodes CASSSYKRGRTEAFF. Looking up the rest from reference TRBV9 and TRBJ1-1 gives the full variable domain: DSGVTQTPKHLITATGQRVTLRCSPRSGDLSVYWYQQSLDQGLQFLIQYYNGEERAKGNILERFSAQQFPDLHSELNLSSLELGDSALYFCASSSYKRGRTEAFFGQGTRLTVV.

The rearrangement joins TRBV11-2 to TRBJ1-6; D is perhaps TRBD1 (6 bases). Trimming pared 5 bases from V and 4 bases from J, leaving 15 bases between. The CDR3 runs to 16 residues. Per germline, CDR1 SGHAT and CDR2 FQNNGV. CDR3: CASSLFDRSYNSPLHF. CDR3 nucleotide sequence: TGTGCCAGCAGCCTTTTTGACAGGTCATATAATTCACCCCTCCACTTT.

This clonotype has only a few counts. The chain uses TRBV28 and TRBJ2-2, with TRBD1 matching 8 bases. This CDR3 has 14 amino acids. V lost 6 bases and J lost 2; bases outside the gene matches: 2. Germline CDR1 MDHEN, CDR2 SYDVKM. In DNA, the CDR3 is TGTGCCAGCAGCAGGGGGCAAAACACCGGGGAGCTGTTTTTT. Its translation: CASSRGQNTGELFF.

The genes are TRBV24-1 and TRBJ2-5; 9 bases match TRBD1. Unmatched junction bases numbered 3, after V lost 3 bases and J lost 5 bases. The CDR3 loop spans 14 amino acids. CDR1 and CDR2 (germline): KGHDR, SFDVKD. CDR3: CATSDPDRGETQYF. The DNA for the CDR3 is TGTGCCACCAGTGATCCTGACAGGGGGGAGACCCAGTACTTC.